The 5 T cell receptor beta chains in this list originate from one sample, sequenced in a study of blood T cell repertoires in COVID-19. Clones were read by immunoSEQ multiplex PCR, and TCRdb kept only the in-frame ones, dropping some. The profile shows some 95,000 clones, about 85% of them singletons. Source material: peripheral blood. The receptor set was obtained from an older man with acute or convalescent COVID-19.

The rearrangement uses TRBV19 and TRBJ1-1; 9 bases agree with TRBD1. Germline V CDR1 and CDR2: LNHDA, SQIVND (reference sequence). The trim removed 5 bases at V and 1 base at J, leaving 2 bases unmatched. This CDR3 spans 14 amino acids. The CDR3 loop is CASSPDRGNTEAFF. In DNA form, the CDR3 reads TGTGCCAGTAGTCCGGACAGGGGGAACACTGAAGCTTTCTTT.

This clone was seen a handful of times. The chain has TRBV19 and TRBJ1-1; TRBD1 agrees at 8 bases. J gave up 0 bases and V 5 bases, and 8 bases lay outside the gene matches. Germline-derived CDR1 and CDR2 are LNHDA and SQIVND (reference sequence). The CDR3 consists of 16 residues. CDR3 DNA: TGTGCCAGTAGTCCCCGGACAGGGCCCGTGAACACTGAAGCTTTCTTT. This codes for CASSPRTGPVNTEAFF. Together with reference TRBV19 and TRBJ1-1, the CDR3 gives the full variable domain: DGGITQSPKYLFRKEGQNVTLSCEQNLNHDAMYWYRQDPGQGLRLIYYSQIVNDFQKGDIAEGYSVSREKKESFPLTVTSAQKNPTAFYLCASSPRTGPVNTEAFFGQGTRLTVV.

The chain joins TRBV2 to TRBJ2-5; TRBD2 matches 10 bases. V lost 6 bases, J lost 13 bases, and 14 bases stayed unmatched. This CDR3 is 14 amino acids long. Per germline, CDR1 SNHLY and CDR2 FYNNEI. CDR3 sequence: CASRAGASGGPGYF. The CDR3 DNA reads TGTGCCAGCAGGGCCGGGGCTAGCGGGGGCCCCGGGTACTTC.

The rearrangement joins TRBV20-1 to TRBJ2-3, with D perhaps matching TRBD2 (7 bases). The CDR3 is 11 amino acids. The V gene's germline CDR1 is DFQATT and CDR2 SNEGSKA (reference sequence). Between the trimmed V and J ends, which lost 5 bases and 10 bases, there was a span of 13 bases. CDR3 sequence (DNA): TGCAGTGCTGCAAGGGGGGGCGCGCAGTATTTT. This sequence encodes CSAARGGAQYF.

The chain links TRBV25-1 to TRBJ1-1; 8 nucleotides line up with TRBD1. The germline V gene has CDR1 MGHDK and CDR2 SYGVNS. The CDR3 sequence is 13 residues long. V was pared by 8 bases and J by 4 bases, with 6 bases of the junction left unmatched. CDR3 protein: CASGQGMVTEAFF. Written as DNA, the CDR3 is TGTGCCAGCGGACAGGGAATGGTCACTGAAGCTTTCTTT.